This is a list of T cell receptor beta chains from one sample in a study of OX40 agonist ivuxolimab in advanced cancers. The protocol was immunoSEQ multiplex PCR, while the TCRdb copy is restricted to in-frame clones and leaves out a portion. The profile shows over 9,000 clones, less than 90% of them singletons. Source: CD4+ or CD8+ T cells sorted from blood, taken in a trial of the OX40 agonist ivuxolimab. The receptor set was obtained from an adult with an advanced solid tumor such as melanoma, head and neck, liver or kidney cancer. Both conserved end residues are part of each CDR3. The D gene is left open where the match is weak. Clone size is not always given. Where it is, it says once, few, many or a class for expanded clones.

NA	TRBV4-1	TRBJ1-5	once	CASSQVGYHQPQHF	TGCGCCAGCAGCCAAGTTGGTTACCATCAGCCCCAGCATTTT
TRBD1	TRBV5-8	TRBJ2-3	NA	CASSLGWTGGADTQYF	TGTGCCAGCAGCCTGGGTTGGACAGGGGGCGCAGATACGCAGTATTTT
TRBD1	TRBV14	TRBJ2-7	NA	CASSPLGTGGDEQYF	TGTGCCAGCAGCCCCCTCGGGACAGGGGGCGACGAGCAGTACTTC
NA	TRBV7-9	TRBJ1-2	NA	CASREYTETTNYGYTF	TGTGCCAGCAGGGAATACACTGAAACGACTAACTATGGCTACACCTTC
NA	TRBV30	TRBJ1-1	NA	CAWIGPGNTEAFF	TGTGCCTGGATCGGGCCGGGGAACACTGAAGCTTTCTTT
NA	TRBV4-1	TRBJ2-3	NA	CASSQSNGDTQYF	TGCGCCAGCAGCCAATCTAACGGAGATACGCAGTATTTT
TRBD2	TRBV19	TRBJ2-1	NA	CASSLGGGGGNEQFF	TGTGCCAGTAGCTTGGGAGGCGGGGGGGGAAATGAGCAGTTCTTC
NA	TRBV21-1	TRBJ2-2	NA	CASRTGGGLLAGELFF	TGTGCCAGCAGAACGGGCGGGGGCCTGTTAGCCGGGGAGCTGTTTTTT
TRBD2	TRBV5-1	TRBJ2-5	medium-sized	CASSGVGLAGGETQYF	TGCGCCAGCAGCGGCGTCGGACTAGCGGGGGGGGAGACCCAGTACTTC
NA	TRBV29-1	TRBJ2-1	NA	CSVEERAISSYNEQFF	TGCAGCGTTGAAGAAAGGGCCATCAGCTCCTACAATGAGCAGTTCTTC
TRBD1	TRBV6-4	TRBJ2-1	NA	CASSRTGDNEQFF	TGTGCCAGCAGTCGGACAGGGGACAATGAGCAGTTCTTC
TRBD1	TRBV2	TRBJ1-1	medium-sized	CASRDSFNTEAFF	TGTGCCAGCCGGGACAGTTTCAACACTGAAGCTTTCTTT
NA	TRBV10-1	TRBJ2-5	NA	CASSGDYQETQYF	TGCGCCAGCAGTGGGGACTACCAAGAGACCCAGTACTTC
TRBD1	TRBV5-7	TRBJ1-2	once	CASSLVWDSKLFYTF	TGTGCCAGCAGCTTGGTTTGGGACAGCAAATTATTTTACACCTTC
NA	TRBV12-5	TRBJ1-2	NA	CASGLGHTRDTF	TGTGCTAGTGGTTTGGGTCACACTCGGGACACCTTC
NA	TRBV5-1	TRBJ2-2	NA	CASSFTTGELFF	TGCGCCAGCAGCTTTACAACCGGGGAGCTGTTTTTT
NA	TRBV5-1	TRBJ2-1	NA	CASSLDPGLYNEQFF	TGCGCCAGCAGCTTGGATCCGGGACTCTACAATGAGCAGTTCTTC
TRBD1	TRBV5-4	TRBJ2-7	few	CASSSGQGYEQYF	TGTGCCAGCAGCTCGGGACAGGGCTACGAGCAGTACTTC
NA	TRBV10-3	TRBJ1-1	NA	CAISESLGGVATEAFF	TGTGCCATCAGTGAGTCGTTGGGGGGGGTCGCCACTGAAGCTTTCTTT
NA	TRBV27	TRBJ1-1	NA	CAAGPGGTEAFF	TGTGCCGCCGGCCCGGGGGGCACTGAAGCTTTCTTT
NA	TRBV7-2	TRBJ1-2	NA	CASSPGQGGYTF	TGTGCCAGCAGCCCAGGCCAGGGGGGCTACACCTTC
TRBD2	TRBV6-1	TRBJ2-3	NA	CAAAGTSGGQDTQYF	TGTGCCGCTGCCGGGACTAGCGGGGGCCAAGATACGCAGTATTTT
TRBD1	TRBV11-1	TRBJ2-2	NA	CASSHRTGGYVGELFF	TGTGCCAGCAGCCATCGGACAGGGGGCTATGTCGGGGAGCTGTTTTTT
NA	TRBV6-5	TRBJ1-5	NA	CASSYSKGSNQPQHF	TGTGCCAGCAGTTACTCGAAAGGGAGCAATCAGCCCCAGCATTTT
NA	TRBV30	TRBJ1-1	NA	CAWSSGPHTEAFF	TGTGCCTGGAGTTCAGGCCCACACACTGAAGCTTTCTTT
NA	TRBV15	TRBJ2-7	NA	CATSRDGSYEQYF	TGTGCCACCAGCAGAGACGGCAGCTACGAGCAGTACTTC
NA	TRBV13	TRBJ2-7	NA	CASSLGDGGEQYF	TGTGCCAGCAGCTTAGGCGACGGCGGGGAGCAGTACTTC
NA	TRBV7-6	TRBJ1-3	NA	CASSLGEGTIYF	TGTGCCAGCAGCTTAGGGGAGGGCACCATATATTTT
NA	TRBV19	TRBJ1-1	NA	CASSGPGRHTEAFF	TGTGCCAGTAGTGGGCCAGGAAGGCACACTGAAGCTTTCTTT
TRBD1	TRBV2	TRBJ2-1	NA	CASTWDSSYNEQFF	TGTGCCAGCACCTGGGACAGCTCCTACAATGAGCAGTTCTTC
NA	TRBV7-9	TRBJ1-1	NA	CASQAPGNTEAFF	TGTGCCAGCCAGGCCCCCGGGAACACTGAAGCTTTCTTT
NA	TRBV7-9	TRBJ1-5	NA	CASSLDVGGSYQPQHF	TGTGCCAGCAGCTTAGATGTAGGAGGGAGTTATCAACCCCAGCATTTT
TRBD1	TRBV19	TRBJ2-3	NA	CASSPRTGFTDTQYF	TGTGCCAGTAGTCCACGGACAGGGTTCACAGATACGCAGTATTTT
NA	TRBV5-6	TRBJ1-1	NA	CASSSEGVLGEAFF	TGTGCCAGCAGCTCAGAAGGGGTATTAGGTGAAGCTTTCTTT
NA	TRBV5-1	TRBJ1-2	NA	CASSPPRTDGYTF	TGCGCCAGCAGCCCACCCAGGACAGACGGCTACACCTTC
NA	TRBV10-3	TRBJ2-5	NA	CAISESGLEKETQYF	TGTGCCATCAGTGAGTCAGGGCTAGAAAAAGAGACCCAGTACTTC
TRBD2	TRBV5-1	TRBJ2-7	few	CASSLAPSGGVSREQYF	TGCGCCAGCAGCTTGGCTCCTAGCGGGGGGGTAAGTAGGGAGCAGTACTTC
NA	TRBV11-2	TRBJ1-2	NA	CASAGGGSTNYGYTF	TGTGCCAGCGCCGGGGGCGGCTCTACTAACTATGGCTACACCTTC
NA	TRBV14	TRBJ2-7	NA	CASSPGTLREQYF	TGTGCCAGCAGCCCCGGGACGCTCCGCGAGCAGTACTTC
NA	TRBV13	TRBJ2-2	few	CASSLGLGTANTGELFF	TGTGCCAGCAGCTTAGGCCTAGGAACCGCGAACACCGGGGAGCTGTTTTTT
NA	TRBV6-6	TRBJ1-1	NA	CASSYPGNTEAFF	TGTGCCAGCAGTTACCCCGGGAACACTGAAGCTTTCTTT
NA	TRBV19	TRBJ1-1	NA	CASSISGAMGPTEAFF	TGTGCCAGTAGTATATCTGGGGCAATGGGGCCCACTGAAGCTTTCTTT
TRBD1	TRBV6-5	TRBJ2-7	NA	CASRTGTGSPYEQYF	TGTGCCAGCAGAACCGGGACAGGGAGTCCCTACGAGCAGTACTTC
NA	TRBV4-2	TRBJ1-5	NA	CASSQEGATAGQPQHF	TGTGCCAGCAGCCAAGAGGGAGCCACTGCAGGCCAGCCCCAGCATTTT
NA	TRBV18	TRBJ2-3	NA	CASSPWGSIGLDTQYF	TGTGCCAGCTCACCATGGGGAAGCATAGGCTTAGATACGCAGTATTTT
TRBD2	TRBV27	TRBJ2-1	NA	CASSLPGGREQFF	TGTGCCAGCAGTTTACCGGGGGGGCGTGAGCAGTTCTTC
NA	TRBV6-5	TRBJ2-3	few	CASSYHRAGEDTQYF	TGTGCCAGCAGTTACCATCGCGCAGGGGAAGATACGCAGTATTTT
NA	TRBV19	TRBJ1-1	NA	CATLSDMNTEAFF	TGTGCCACCCTCAGCGACATGAACACTGAAGCTTTCTTT